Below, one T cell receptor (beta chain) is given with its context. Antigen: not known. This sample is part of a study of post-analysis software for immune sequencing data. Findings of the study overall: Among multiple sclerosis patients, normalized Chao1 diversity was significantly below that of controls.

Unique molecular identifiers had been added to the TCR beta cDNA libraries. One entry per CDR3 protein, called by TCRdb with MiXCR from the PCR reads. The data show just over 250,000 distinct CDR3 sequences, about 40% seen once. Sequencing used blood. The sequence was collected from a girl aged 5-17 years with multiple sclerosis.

The chain's CDR3 is CASSEGGISYEQYF. CDR3 nucleotide sequence: TGTGCCAGCAGTGAAGGGGGGATCTCCTACGAGCAGTACTTC. The rearrangement links TRBV2 to TRBJ2-7; D could derive from TRBD1 or TRBD2 (5 bases each). Germline V gene sequence: CDR1 SNHLY, CDR2 FYNNEI. V lost 1 base, J lost 0 bases, and 7 bases lay in between. The CDR3 is 14 residues long.